This T cell receptor beta chain comes out of a study of shared clonotypes between healthy human individuals. Overall study findings and caveats: The authors sampled blood alone, and tissue repertoires likely differ.

Germline CDR1 MNHNS, CDR2 SASEGT. The ends were cut back, 7 bases at V and 1 base at J, with 4 bases in the middle. The CDR3 consists of 11 residues. Per the authors' pipeline: ImmunoSEQ output lacked quality scores and full-length reads, limiting matched filtering. The protocol was immunoSEQ multiplex PCR, while the TCRdb copy is restricted to in-frame clones and leaves out a portion. The D gene and trimming were derived from the DNA, and the V and J assignments and clone size from that table. Of millions of clones listed, 85% to 95% are singletons. Comment on this clone: Its target is unknown. This CDR3 is also generated by other DNA sequences in the sample.

A CD45RA-negative memory subset and a CD45RA+ naive subset were separated from the CD4+ cells. The sequenced material came from naive CD4+ T cells sorted from blood. The subset: CD45RA+ positively selected. The receptor comes from a man aged 18 to 30 in good health. The chain combines TRBV6-1 with TRBJ1-1; D is uncertain. The CDR3 loop is CASTRNTEAFF. The CDR3 DNA is TGTGCCAGCACTCGGAACACTGAAGCTTTCTTT.